These 17 T cell receptor beta chains came from one sample sequenced in a study of T cell responses to AZD1222 COVID-19 vaccine. Assay: immunoSEQ multiplex PCR; the TCRdb copy retains only in-frame clones and omits some. The table shows around 130,000 clones, with roughly 93% occurring only once. The sample here was peripheral blood, taken on day 0 of AZD1222 vaccination. The receptor set was obtained from an adult in good health.

The CDR3: CASTRGGTYNEQFF. The DNA for the CDR3 is TGTGCCAGCACTCGGGGCGGGACCTACAATGAGCAGTTCTTC. The rearrangement joins TRBV28 to TRBJ2-1, with D maybe TRBD2 (6 bases). Germline V CDR1 and CDR2: MDHEN, SYDVKM. The V end was cut by 7 bases, the J end by 2 bases, with 12 bases between. There are 14 residues in the CDR3.

This sequence joins TRBV21-1 and TRBJ1-1; TRBD1 is the table's D call, not checked against the DNA. TRBV21-1 is a documented pseudogene. CDR3 size: 12 residues. The CDR3 DNA is TGTGCCAGCAGGGCAGAGACAAATGAAGCTTTCTTT. It translates to CASRAETNEAFF.

The rearrangement uses TRBV27 and TRBJ2-7, with 12 positions matching TRBD2. V lost 3 bases, J lost 11 bases, and 5 bases stayed unmatched. The CDR3 spans 13 residues. Germline CDR1 reads MNHEY; CDR2 reads SMNVEV (reference sequence). CDR3 sequence reads: CASSFGLAGPEYF. CDR3 coding DNA: TGTGCCAGCAGTTTTGGACTAGCGGGACCCGAGTACTTC.

V is TRBV14 and J is TRBJ1-2; maybe TRBD1 (6 bases). Germline V gene lookup returns CDR1 SGHDN and CDR2 FVKESK. The CDR3 sequence is 13 residues long. Trimming shortened V by 3 bases and J by 5 bases, and 10 bases separated the two germline ends. DNA for the CDR3: TGTGCCAGCAGCCAGGACAGTTTGTATGGCTACACCTTC. Residues: CASSQDSLYGYTF.

The chain employs TRBV6-6 and TRBJ2-7, with unresolved D. From germline, CDR1 is MNHNY and CDR2 SVGAGI (reference sequence). CDR3 length equals 13 residues. The V and J ends lost 0 bases and 10 bases respectively, with 13 bases between them. For the CDR3, the DNA is TGTGCCAGCAGTTACTCCGTGACGAGCGTCCAGTACTTC. Translating gives CASSYSVTSVQYF.

This rearrangement joins TRBV9 to TRBJ1-3; TRBD1 might be the D (5 bases). V gave up 4 bases and J gave up 0 bases, with 17 bases separating them. Looked up from germline, CDR1 is SGDLS and CDR2 is YYNGEE. This CDR3 is built from 17 residues. The CDR3 here is CASSSLGTASSGNTIYF. The CDR3 DNA sequence: TGTGCCAGCAGCAGCCTCGGGACGGCGAGCTCTGGAAACACCATATATTTT.

V usage is TRBV9 and J usage is TRBJ2-6; 9 bases map to TRBD1. This CDR3 is built from 17 residues. Germline trimming cut 2 bases from V and 4 bases from J; bases unmatched to any gene: 7. Germline CDR1 and CDR2: SGDLS and YYNGEE. CDR3 sequence: CASSVGTGSSGANVLTF. CDR3 nucleotide sequence: TGTGCCAGCAGCGTCGGGACAGGGTCTTCCGGGGCCAACGTCCTGACTTTC.

This chain's CDR3 is CSVETGAVNEQFF. In DNA form, the CDR3 reads TGCAGCGTTGAAACGGGTGCTGTCAATGAGCAGTTCTTC. The chain employs TRBV29-1 and TRBJ2-1; D not certain. The length of the CDR3 is 13 residues. V dropped 2 bases and J dropped 6 bases, with 11 bases sitting between them. Germline CDR1 is SQVTM and CDR2 is ANQGSEA.

Details on this clone: This sample includes further DNA sequences coding for the same CDR3. The V and J genes are TRBV28 and TRBJ1-1; D gene ambiguous. CDR3 length: 14 residues. The germline gives CDR1 MDHEN, CDR2 SYDVKM. Trimming stripped 3 bases from V and 1 base from J, with 9 bases between. The chain's CDR3 is CASSLHRGNTEAFF. The CDR3 DNA follows: TGTGCCAGCAGTTTGCATAGAGGGAACACTGAAGCTTTCTTT. The variable domain in full, completed from reference TRBV28 and TRBJ1-1, reads DVKVTQSSRYLVKRTGEKVFLECVQDMDHENMFWYRQDPGLGLRLIYFSYDVKMKEKGDIPEGYSVSREKKERFSLILESASTNQTSMYLCASSLHRGNTEAFFGQGTRLTVV.

The chain is built from TRBV18 and TRBJ2-5, with D possibly being TRBD1 (5 bases). Trimming cost V 3 bases and J 0 bases, with 14 bases left between them. The germline V gene has CDR1 KGHSH and CDR2 LQKENI. This CDR3 contains 16 residues. The CDR3 protein is CASSPTGSGYQETQYF. The CDR3 DNA reads TGTGCCAGCTCACCCACCGGATCAGGGTACCAAGAGACCCAGTACTTC. Using reference TRBV18 and TRBJ2-5 for the parts outside the CDR3, the full variable domain is NAGVMQNPRHLVRRRGQEARLRCSPMKGHSHVYWYRQLPEEGLKFMVYLQKENIIDESGMPKERFSAEFPKEGPSILRIQQVVRGDSAAYFCASSPTGSGYQETQYFGPGTRLLVL.

Note on this clone: It is unclear where the CDR3 begins or ends on the DNA, so no DNA is shown, and the CDR3 is as TCRdb lists it. The rearrangement links TRBV19 to TRBJ1-6. CDR1 is LNHDA, CDR2 SQIVND, per germline (reference sequence). Counting both end residues, the CDR3 totals 15 amino acids. CDR3 sequence: CASTSGPVALSPLHF.

The chain couples TRBV13 to TRBJ2-7, with D perhaps given as TRBD1 or TRBD2 (5 bases each). Trimming stripped 5 bases from V and 0 bases from J, with 23 bases between. Germline lookup yields CDR1 PRHDT and CDR2 FYEKMQ (reference sequence). This CDR3 has 18 residues. CDR3 DNA: TGTGCCAGCAGCCCCGTTCCCCGGGGCCCCGAATCCTCCTACGAGCAGTACTTC. It is translated as CASSPVPRGPESSYEQYF.

The J gene is TRBJ1-1, the V gene TRBV2; D unclear. V shed 6 bases and J shed 0 bases, with 11 bases lying between them. This CDR3 region has 14 residues. Germline V gene data show CDR1 as SNHLY and CDR2 as FYNNEI. The CDR3: CASRTDPLNTEAFF. The CDR3 nucleotides are TGTGCCAGCAGGACCGACCCCTTGAACACTGAAGCTTTCTTT.

This clone was found once. The rearrangement joins TRBV7-9 to TRBJ2-1; 9 bases line up with TRBD2. CDR3 length equals 17 residues. V shed 1 base and J 6 bases; nucleotides not matched to a gene: 10. CDR1 is SEHNR and CDR2 is FQNEAQ in the germline V gene (reference sequence). The CDR3 here is CASSLGFGAGGPNEQFF. CDR3 coding DNA: TGTGCCAGCAGCTTAGGATTCGGGGCGGGAGGGCCCAATGAGCAGTTCTTC.

V is TRBV5-1 and J is TRBJ1-2; no clear D. Trimming pared 0 bases from V and 4 bases from J, leaving 7 bases between. The CDR3 has 13 residues. Germline CDR1 is SGHRS and CDR2 is YFSETQ. The DNA for the CDR3 is TGCGCCAGCAGCTTGGGGGAATTCTATGGCTACACCTTC. Its protein is CASSLGEFYGYTF.

The count of this clone is one. The chain has TRBV5-5 and TRBJ2-7; 8 bases align to TRBD1. Germline V lookup: CDR1 SGHKS, CDR2 YYEKEE (reference sequence). V trimming: 1 base; J trimming: 3 bases; junction bases outside the gene matches: 9. The CDR3 covers 16 residues. CDR3 sequence (DNA): TGTGCCAGCAGCTTGACCAGACAGGGGCCCGTCTACGAGCAGTACTTC. Translating it yields CASSLTRQGPVYEQYF.

The CDR3 spells CASSYPGRWAEAFF. CDR3 DNA sequence: TGCGCCAGCAGCTATCCGGGGAGGTGGGCTGAAGCTTTCTTT. The chain combines TRBV4-1 with TRBJ1-1; D not resolved. The CDR3 sequence is 14 residues long. The V end was cut by 5 bases, the J end by 6 bases, with 16 bases between. CDR1 MGHRA and CDR2 YSYEKL come from the germline V gene.